A single TCR beta chain is shown here with its context. The target antigen is unknown. The data belong to a study of cytomegalovirus exposure and HLA in healthy donors. Points from the study as a whole: For presence/absence analyses, sequencing depth was assumed to be roughly uniform across donors.

Trimming cost V 1 base and J 0 bases, with 11 bases left between them. Per germline, CDR1 MNHEY and CDR2 SVGAGI. This CDR3 is built from 16 residues. Vbeta (60) and Jbeta (13) primers were used in the PCR. The protocol was immunoSEQ multiplex PCR, while the TCRdb copy is restricted to in-frame clones and leaves out a portion. The sample holds under 200,000 clones, roughly 80% seen once. This receptor was taken from a male donor in good health and CMV-seropositive. Sequencing was done on a sample of PBMCs. This sequence joins TRBV6-5 and TRBJ2-3; unclear D gene. CDR3 in DNA: TGTGCCAGCAGTTACTTCCTGGCGGAGAGCACAGATACGCAGTATTTT. Its translation is CASSYFLAESTDTQYF.